The rows below give T cell receptor beta chains drawn from one sample of a study of T cells in Graves' hyperthyroidism and ophthalmopathy. From the multiplex PCR reads, TCRdb called clonotypes with MiXCR, one entry per CDR3 protein. The table shows 750,000 to 900,000 distinct CDR3 sequences, with roughly 37% occurring only once. The sample consisted of blood. The receptors come from a man younger than 35 with Graves' hyperthyroidism. Each CDR3 is given with its conserved first and last residue. The D gene is left open where the match is weak. Part of the rows lack a size; the others show once, few, many or a class for expanded clones.

J gene: TRBJ1-5; clone size: once; V gene: TRBV12-3/TRBV12-4; D gene: NA; CDR3 DNA: TGTGCCAGCAGTCCGGAGGATTCGCAGCCCCAGCATTTT; CDR3 protein: CASSPEDSQPQHF
J gene: TRBJ1-6; clone size: NA; V gene: TRBV10-2; D gene: NA; CDR3 DNA: TGCGCCAGCAGTGAGACTCTGGACGGTAATTCACCCCTCCACTTT; CDR3 protein: CASSETLDGNSPLHF
J gene: TRBJ1-4; clone size: few; V gene: TRBV6-5; D gene: TRBD1; CDR3 DNA: TGTGCCAGCAGTGCCGGGACAGTTAATGAAAAACTGTTTTTT; CDR3 protein: CASSAGTVNEKLFF
J gene: TRBJ2-7; clone size: many; V gene: TRBV24-1; D gene: TRBD1; CDR3 DNA: TGTGCCACCAGTGATCTCCGGGACAGCCTCTACGAGCAGTACTTC; CDR3 protein: CATSDLRDSLYEQYF
J gene: TRBJ2-7; clone size: NA; V gene: TRBV20-1; D gene: TRBD2; CDR3 DNA: TGCAGTGCCCAAGGACTAGCGGGAGGTTCCTACGAGCAGTGCTTC; CDR3 protein: CSAQGLAGGSYEQCF
J gene: TRBJ2-2; clone size: once; V gene: TRBV9; D gene: TRBD2; CDR3 DNA: TGTGCCAGCAGCGGACTAGCGGGGGGGCCCAGCACCGGGGAGCTGTTTTTT; CDR3 protein: CASSGLAGGPSTGELFF
J gene: TRBJ2-2; clone size: NA; V gene: TRBV25-1; D gene: TRBD1; CDR3 DNA: TGTGCCAGCAGCCGAGGGGACAGCTACACCGGGGAGCTGTTTTTT; CDR3 protein: CASSRGDSYTGELFF
J gene: TRBJ1-5; clone size: NA; V gene: TRBV10-3; D gene: TRBD1; CDR3 DNA: TGTGCCAGCAGGGGACAGGGTTCTGTTCAGCCCCAGCATTTT; CDR3 protein: CASRGQGSVQPQHF
J gene: TRBJ1-3; clone size: NA; V gene: TRBV7-2; D gene: NA; CDR3 DNA: TGTGCCAGCAGCTTGGCACTAGCGGGATATGGAAACACCATATATTTT; CDR3 protein: CASSLALAGYGNTIYF
J gene: TRBJ2-5; clone size: NA; V gene: TRBV20-1; D gene: TRBD2; CDR3 DNA: TGCAGTGTTCGATCCGGGACTAGCGGGAGATCGGGAGAGACCCAGTACTTC; CDR3 protein: CSVRSGTSGRSGETQYF
J gene: TRBJ1-1; clone size: few; V gene: TRBV19; D gene: NA; CDR3 DNA: TGTGCCAGTAGTATGATCCGAGGCAGGAGTAACACTGAAGCTTTCTTT; CDR3 protein: CASSMIRGRSNTEAFF
J gene: TRBJ1-2; clone size: many; V gene: TRBV2; D gene: NA; CDR3 DNA: TGTGCCAGCAGGGCAGACGGGCTGTATGGCTACACCTTC; CDR3 protein: CASRADGLYGYTF
J gene: TRBJ1-1; clone size: NA; V gene: TRBV19; D gene: NA; CDR3 DNA: TGTGCCAGTAGATATCCAGGCAAGAACACTGAAGCTTTCTTT; CDR3 protein: CASRYPGKNTEAFF
J gene: TRBJ2-5; clone size: few; V gene: TRBV14; D gene: TRBD1; CDR3 DNA: TGTGCCAGAAGAGATTGGCAAGGACAGGGTGAAGAGACCCAGTACTTC; CDR3 protein: CARRDWQGQGEETQYF